These 20 T cell receptor beta chains were sequenced from one sample in a study of blood T cell repertoires in COVID-19. Some clones are missing from TCRdb's copy, which holds only in-frame ones; the method was immunoSEQ multiplex PCR. The sample lists 150,000 to 200,000 clones; roughly 82% were seen once. The specimen sequenced was PBMCs or T cells enriched from blood (not recorded which). These receptors were obtained from a woman aged 55-69 years with acute COVID-19.

This chain connects TRBV19 to TRBJ1-2; maybe TRBD1 (6 bases). Germline loops: CDR1 LNHDA, CDR2 SQIVND (reference sequence). The V gene lost 3 bases and the J gene lost 3 bases, with 11 bases spanning the gap. The CDR3 has 14 amino acids. In DNA, the CDR3 is TGTGCCAGTAGTATCTTGGACAGTTACTATGGCTACACCTTC. The encoded protein is CASSILDSYYGYTF.

DNA of the CDR3: TGTGCCAGCTCCGGAGTTGGAGATACGCAGTATTTT. Translation: CASSGVGDTQYF. The J gene is TRBJ2-3, the V gene TRBV7-9, with unresolved D. The germline V gene encodes CDR1 SEHNR and CDR2 FQNEAQ (reference sequence). V shed 8 bases and J shed 5 bases, with 11 bases lying between them. This CDR3 has 12 amino acids.

The J gene is TRBJ1-1, the V gene TRBV29-1, with D maybe TRBD1 (5 bases). V gave up 8 bases and J gave up 2 bases, with 12 bases separating them. This CDR3 region has 12 residues. CDR1 is SQVTM and CDR2 is ANQGSEA in the germline V gene. The CDR3 region is CSSGRANTEAFF. The CDR3 nucleotides read TGCAGCTCCGGCAGGGCAAACACTGAAGCTTTCTTT.

This clone was detected a few times. The gene calls are TRBV7-6 and TRBJ1-4; weak D call: TRBD1 (6 bases). Trimming stripped 1 base from V and 4 bases from J, with 10 bases between. This CDR3 is built from 15 residues. Germline CDR1 SGHVS, CDR2 FNYEAQ. The CDR3 spells CASSLGTANNEKLFF. Written as DNA, the CDR3 is TGTGCCAGCAGCTTAGGGACAGCCAATAATGAAAAACTGTTTTTT.

The chain links TRBV19 to TRBJ2-1; weak D call: TRBD1 (6 bases). CDR3 length: 13 residues. The germline gives CDR1 LNHDA, CDR2 SQIVND (reference sequence). V was clipped by 10 bases and J by 4 bases, with 14 bases between them. The CDR3 DNA sequence: TGTGCCACAAGAGGCAGGGGTTACAATGAGCAGTTCTTC. Protein sequence: CATRGRGYNEQFF.

The chain uses TRBV7-9 and TRBJ1-2; TRBD1 might be the D (5 bases). Deletions cut 1 base from V and 8 bases from J, with 11 bases between. Germline lookup yields CDR1 SEHNR and CDR2 FQNEAQ (reference sequence). The CDR3 sequence is 13 residues long. The CDR3: CASSLVQANGYTF. The CDR3 nucleotides read TGTGCCAGCAGCTTAGTACAGGCTAACGGCTACACCTTC.

The chain uses TRBV6-5 and TRBJ1-2; 9 nucleotides agree with TRBD1. The CDR3 covers 15 residues. Germline CDR1 is MNHEY and CDR2 is SVGAGI. V shed 7 bases, J shed 2 bases, and the junction held 8 bases outside the gene matches. In nucleotides, the CDR3 is TGTGCCAGCACTCCAGGGGGGACAGGGAACTATGGCTACACCTTC. Its translation: CASTPGGTGNYGYTF.

J is TRBJ1-2 and V is TRBV30, with D possibly matching TRBD1 (6 bases). The CDR3 runs 18 residues. The V gene's germline CDR1 is GTSNPN and CDR2 SVGIG (reference sequence). With 0 bases removed from V and 8 bases from J, the gap between germline ends came to 28 bases. The CDR3 sequence: CAWSVRLGAGPVDRGYTF. The CDR3 nucleotides are TGTGCCTGGAGTGTACGTCTGGGGGCCGGACCCGTTGATAGGGGCTACACCTTC.

The chain carries TRBV4-3 and TRBJ1-6, with 12 nucleotides matching TRBD1. The trim removed 1 base at V and 9 bases at J, leaving 7 bases unmatched. The V gene's germline CDR1 is LGHNA and CDR2 YSLEER. The CDR3 runs to 17 residues. This CDR3 is CASSQGPGQGASSPLHF. The CDR3 coding sequence is TGCGCCAGCAGCCAAGGTCCGGGACAGGGGGCTAGTTCACCCCTCCACTTT.

In the case of this clone: A junction boundary mismatches the germline segment, possibly from a read error. The chain employs TRBV30 and TRBJ1-2, with 9 positions matching TRBD1. Germline CDR1 GTSNPN, CDR2 SVGIG (reference sequence). The length of the CDR3 is 13 residues. The CDR3 loop reads CAWSLSGQGTPAF. Written as DNA, the CDR3 is TGTGCCTGGAGTCTCTCGGGACAGGGTACCCCGGCCTTC.

CDR3 nucleotide sequence: TGTGCCAGCAGCGTAGGATCGACAGGACAGGGTCCATCCCTCCACTTT. It encodes CASSVGSTGQGPSLHF. The rearrangement links TRBV9 to TRBJ1-6; 8 bases map to TRBD1. Losses at the gene ends were 0 bases for V and 14 bases for J; bases not matched to a gene: 13. The CDR3 runs 16 residues. Per germline, CDR1 SGDLS and CDR2 YYNGEE.

This sequence joins TRBV19 and TRBJ1-5, with 7 bases identical to TRBD1. Germline values: CDR1 LNHDA, CDR2 SQIVND (reference sequence). Germline trimming cut 6 bases from V and 4 bases from J; bases unmatched to any gene: 3. The CDR3 runs to 13 residues. CDR3 region: CASRLGQNQPQHF. The CDR3 nucleotides are TGTGCCAGTAGGCTGGGACAGAATCAGCCCCAGCATTTT.

This chain joins TRBV7-2 and TRBJ2-5; D gene ambiguous. Germline V CDR1 and CDR2: SGHTA, FQGNSA. V was cut by 5 bases and J by 2 bases, with 18 bases left in between. The CDR3 consists of 16 residues. CDR3 nucleotide sequence: TGTGCCAGCAGCGAACAGTCTTCCAGAAGACAAGAGACCCAGTACTTC. This translates into CASSEQSSRRQETQYF.

The chain combines TRBV5-5 with TRBJ1-4, with TRBD1 as a possible D gene (5 bases). This CDR3 region has 15 residues. CDR1 is SGHKS and CDR2 is YYEKEE in the germline V gene (reference sequence). The V end lost 7 bases, the J end lost 0 bases, and 13 bases lay between the germline ends. The CDR3 nucleotides read TGTGCCAGCCTTAGGGGAGGGGCAACTAATGAAAAACTGTTTTTT. It is translated as CASLRGGATNEKLFF.

The chain uses TRBV27 and TRBJ2-6; 8 positions match TRBD1. Germline values: CDR1 MNHEY, CDR2 SMNVEV (reference sequence). J lost 3 bases, V lost 3 bases, and 4 bases had no gene match. The CDR3 covers 16 residues. The CDR3: CASSFDRGHGANVLTF. CDR3 sequence (DNA): TGTGCCAGCAGTTTTGACAGGGGACATGGGGCCAACGTCCTGACTTTC. Using reference TRBV27 and TRBJ2-6 for the parts outside the CDR3, the full variable domain is EAQVTQNPRYLITVTGKKLTVTCSQNMNHEYMSWYRQDPGLGLRQIYYSMNVEVTDKGDVPEGYKVSRKEKRNFPLILESPSPNQTSLYFCASSFDRGHGANVLTFGAGSRLTVL.

Comments on this clone: The same CDR3 arises from other DNA sequences in this sample as well. The rearrangement uses TRBV5-1 and TRBJ2-3; 8 bases align to TRBD1. Trimming took 4 bases from V and 3 from J; bases not matched to a gene: 4. The germline V gene encodes CDR1 SGHRS and CDR2 YFSETQ. The CDR3 runs 14 residues. CDR3 sequence (DNA): TGCGCCAGCAGCCCTGGACAGGGAACAGATACGCAGTATTTT. Translation gives CASSPGQGTDTQYF.

The chain carries TRBV4-3 and TRBJ1-2; a weak D match, TRBD1 (6 bases). Trimming stripped 1 base from V and 0 bases from J, with 9 bases between. Germline CDR1 is LGHNA and CDR2 is YSLEER. This CDR3 comprises 15 residues. The CDR3 DNA follows: TGCGCCAGCAGCCAAGGGACAGCCTCTAACTATGGCTACACCTTC. Its protein product is CASSQGTASNYGYTF.

The chain joins TRBV15 to TRBJ2-2; perhaps TRBD1 as D (5 bases). The CDR3 contains 15 residues. V lost 3 bases and J lost 3, with 11 bases in between. Germline lookup yields CDR1 LNHNV and CDR2 YYDKDF (reference sequence). The CDR3 bases are TGTGCCACCAGCAGGACGGACACGGACACCGGGGAGCTGTTTTTT. Amino acids: CATSRTDTDTGELFF. Together with reference TRBV15 and TRBJ2-2, the CDR3 gives the full variable domain: DAMVIQNPRYQVTQFGKPVTLSCSQTLNHNVMYWYQQKSSQAPKLLFHYYDKDFNNEADTPDNFQSRRPNTSFCFLDIRSPGLGDTAMYLCATSRTDTDTGELFFGEGSRLTVL.

V gene TRBV18 combines with J gene TRBJ2-3, with D perhaps TRBD2 (5 bases). Trimming stripped 2 bases from V and 2 bases from J, with 17 bases between. This CDR3 region has 17 residues. Germline V gene lookup returns CDR1 KGHSH and CDR2 LQKENI. The CDR3 protein is CASSPYTGGLLTDTQYF. Here the CDR3 DNA reads TGTGCCAGCTCACCATACACTGGCGGGCTCCTCACAGATACGCAGTATTTT.

This clone was counted between two and nine times. The chain couples TRBV27 to TRBJ1-1; 7 bases match TRBD1. Germline V gene data show CDR1 as MNHEY and CDR2 as SMNVEV (reference sequence). The CDR3 length is 15 residues. Trimming at V came to 5 bases and at J to 2 bases, leaving 8 bases not matched to a gene. CDR3 nucleotides: TGTGCCAGCAGTGCCCCGGGACAGCCCAACACTGAAGCTTTCTTT. Its protein product is CASSAPGQPNTEAFF.